One sample yielded the 16 T cell receptor beta chains listed below, sequenced in a study of post-analysis software for immune sequencing data. No antigen is known for these receptors. Findings of the study overall: Patients showed TRBV5-6, TRBV5-1 and TRBV20-1 among roughly five TRBV segments more frequent than in controls.

The authors incorporated unique molecular identifiers into the TCR beta cDNA libraries. TCRdb independently ran MiXCR on the PCR reads; one entry per CDR3 protein. Of roughly 730,000 distinct CDR3 sequences in the sample, roughly 29% were seen once. Sequencing input: blood. These receptors all stem from a girl under 18 with multiple sclerosis.

There are a few counts of this clonotype. V is TRBV6-5 and J is TRBJ1-2; D unresolved. Deletions cut 8 bases from V and 2 bases from J, with 12 bases between. Germline values: CDR1 MNHEY, CDR2 SVGAGI. The length of the CDR3 is 13 residues. The CDR3 DNA is TGTGCCAGCGGTCGCACAGTAAACTATGGCTACACCTTC. Translation: CASGRTVNYGYTF.

The chain has TRBV5-1 and TRBJ2-5; the D is unclear. Trimming stripped 0 bases from V and 4 bases from J, with 16 bases between. CDR1 and CDR2 (germline): SGHRS, YFSETQ. CDR3 length: 16 amino acids. CDR3 in amino acids: CASSLASNPLRETQYF. In DNA form, the CDR3 reads TGCGCCAGCAGCTTGGCGAGCAACCCCCTAAGAGAGACCCAGTACTTC.

This clonotype was picked up a small number of times. The chain combines TRBV9 with TRBJ2-1; 7 bases are a match to TRBD2. With V trimmed by 0 bases and J by 4 bases, 10 bases remained unmatched. CDR3 size: 17 residues. Germline assignment: CDR1 SGDLS and CDR2 YYNGEE. The CDR3 sequence: CASSVAWSASGYNEQFF. CDR3 coding DNA: TGTGCCAGCAGCGTAGCTTGGTCGGCTAGCGGTTACAATGAGCAGTTCTTC.

This clonotype was observed many times. The chain joins TRBV20-1 to TRBJ2-5; D is tentatively TRBD1 or TRBD2 (7 bases each). There are 17 residues in the CDR3. Germline lookup yields CDR1 DFQATT and CDR2 SNEGSKA (reference sequence). V lost 0 bases, J lost 2 bases, and 19 bases lay in between. CDR3 loop: CSARDLRQGGPQETQYF. DNA of the CDR3: TGCAGTGCTAGAGATCTCAGGCAGGGGGGGCCTCAAGAGACCCAGTACTTC.

This clonotype has only a few counts. This chain links TRBV29-1 with TRBJ1-2; D possibly corresponds to TRBD1 (6 bases). The CDR3 consists of 14 residues. V shed 7 bases and J shed 2 bases, with 17 bases lying between them. Germline V CDR1 and CDR2: SQVTM, ANQGSEA. The CDR3 DNA sequence: TGCAGCGCTGGGGGCGGGACATACAACTATGGCTACACCTTC. Protein product: CSAGGGTYNYGYTF.

This clonotype has more than one count but fewer than ten. The chain combines TRBV2 with TRBJ1-2; D gene uncertain. The CDR3 covers 12 residues. The V gene's germline CDR1 is SNHLY and CDR2 FYNNEI. Trimming stripped 4 bases from V and 1 base from J, with 4 bases between. The CDR3 region is CASSGNNYGYTF. The CDR3 DNA sequence: TGTGCCAGCAGTGGGAATAACTATGGCTACACCTTC.

The rearrangement joins TRBV12-3 or TRBV12-4 to TRBJ1-5; the match to TRBD1 covers 7 bases. J lost 2 bases, V lost 8 bases, and 6 bases had no gene match. The CDR3 contains 14 residues. DNA for the CDR3: TGTGCCAGCCAACAGGGGATCCGCAATCAGCCCCAGCATTTT. It is translated as CASQQGIRNQPQHF.

The sample holds a few counts of this clonotype. The genes are TRBV7-8 and TRBJ1-5; D gene unclear. Trimming shortened V by 2 bases and J by 0 bases, and 11 bases separated the two germline ends. In germline, CDR1 is SGHVS, CDR2 FQNEAQ. CDR3 length: 16 amino acids. The CDR3, as DNA: TGTGCCAGCAGCTTAAGGGCGGATTATAGCAATCAGCCCCAGCATTTT. This gives the protein CASSLRADYSNQPQHF.

The chain carries TRBV29-1 and TRBJ2-5; D uncertain. The J call is uncertain, as TRBJ2-1 better fits the DNA end. Germline CDR1 SQVTM, CDR2 ANQGSEA. The length of the CDR3 is 12 residues. The CDR3 sequence is CSVEEGGETQFF. The DNA for the CDR3 is TGCAGCGTTGAAGAGGGCGGAGAGACCCAGTTCTTC.

CDR3 sequence reads: CASSLFRGVDQPQHF. The CDR3 DNA reads TGTGCCAGCAGCTTATTTAGGGGGGTTGACCAGCCCCAGCATTTT. The V gene is TRBV7-2, the J gene TRBJ1-5; possible D gene TRBD1, 6 bases. This CDR3 is 15 amino acids long. The V gene lost 2 bases and the J gene lost 7 bases, with 15 bases spanning the gap. Germline V gene sequence: CDR1 SGHTA, CDR2 FQGNSA.

Concerning this clonotype itself: The junction shows a germline mismatch at one end, possibly a read error. The chain has TRBV29-1 and TRBJ2-1, with 9 bases that match TRBD2. Germline-derived CDR1 and CDR2 are SQVTM and ANQGSEA. The CDR3 totals 14 residues. Written as DNA, the CDR3 is TGCAGCGCTGAACGGGGACTAGCTTACAATGAGCAGTTCTTC. It is translated as CSAERGLAYNEQFF.

The rearrangement uses TRBV9 and TRBJ2-3; the D gene is possibly TRBD1 (5 bases). V shed 4 bases and J shed 4 bases, with 16 bases lying between them. This CDR3 is built from 15 residues. Germline lookup yields CDR1 SGDLS and CDR2 YYNGEE. The CDR3 here is CASSPIRGSSDTQYF. In nucleotides, the CDR3 is TGTGCCAGCAGCCCCATTAGGGGCTCGTCAGATACGCAGTATTTT.

This clonotype was counted a few times. The chain couples TRBV12-3 or TRBV12-4 to TRBJ1-6; TRBD1 matches at 10 bases. The length of the CDR3 is 16 residues. Germline trimming cut 5 bases from V and 4 bases from J; bases unmatched to any gene: 5. CDR3 nucleotide sequence: TGTGCCAGCAGTCCTAGACAGGGGGCGTATAATTCACCCCTCCACTTT. Its translation is CASSPRQGAYNSPLHF.

The V and J genes are TRBV20-1 and TRBJ2-2, with 11 bases that match TRBD2. The CDR3 runs to 16 residues. V shed 6 bases, J shed 5 bases, and the junction held 11 bases outside the gene matches. CDR1 is DFQATT, CDR2 SNEGSKA, per germline (reference sequence). The CDR3 DNA sequence: TGCAGTGCACTCAATAGCGGGAGGGCCGGAACCGGGGAGCTGTTTTTT. Translation: CSALNSGRAGTGELFF.

In this sample, this clonotype turned up a few times. This chain uses TRBV7-9 with TRBJ1-5; the D is unclear. Germline V gives CDR1 SEHNR, CDR2 FQNEAQ (reference sequence). The CDR3 is made up of 14 amino acids. The germline V and J ends were trimmed by 4 bases and 7 bases, with 14 bases remaining between them. CDR3 sequence (DNA): TGTGCCAGCAGCTCGGACCTAGCGGGCCAGCCCCAGCATTTT. Protein: CASSSDLAGQPQHF.

This clonotype has a handful of counts. This sequence joins TRBV9 and TRBJ1-1; D might be TRBD1 (6 bases). This CDR3 is 15 amino acids long. CDR1 is SGDLS, CDR2 YYNGEE, per germline. Trimming cost V 3 bases and J 1 base, with 13 bases left between them. CDR3 nucleotide sequence: TGTGCCAGCAGCGAGTACAGGGACTCGAACACTGAAGCTTTCTTT. It translates to CASSEYRDSNTEAFF.